The 29 T cell receptor beta chains below were found in one sample sequenced in a study of shared clonotypes between healthy human individuals. Method: immunoSEQ multiplex PCR; TCRdb's copy keeps in-frame clones and lacks some. The sample comprises millions of clones, approximately 95% of which are singletons, and 1.1% rests with the top ten. Terminally differentiated effector memory CD45RA+ cells were excluded by CCR7 positive selection of CD45RO-negative cells. Sequencing used naive CD8+ T cells sorted from blood. The receptor source for this set is a man aged 18 to 30 in good health.

The chain employs TRBV27 and TRBJ2-3; unclear D gene. Germline V gene sequence: CDR1 MNHEY, CDR2 SMNVEV (reference sequence). This CDR3 is 13 amino acids long. V shed 6 bases and J shed 2 bases, with 9 bases lying between them. This CDR3 is CASSWADTDTQYF. Here the CDR3 DNA reads TGTGCCAGCAGCTGGGCTGACACAGATACGCAGTATTTT.

The chain employs TRBV25-1 and TRBJ1-1; tentatively, D is TRBD1 (5 bases). From germline, CDR1 is MGHDK and CDR2 SYGVNS. The length of the CDR3 is 11 residues. Trimming removed 4 bases from V and 11 bases from J, with 11 bases in between. CDR3 DNA sequence: TGTGCCAGCAGTGTCGGGGACGGGGCTTTCTTT. This sequence encodes CASSVGDGAFF.

V and J are TRBV5-1 and TRBJ1-5, with 8 bases that match TRBD1. From germline, CDR1 is SGHRS and CDR2 YFSETQ. The CDR3 consists of 15 residues. V shed 4 bases, J shed 6 bases, and the junction held 9 bases outside the gene matches. The CDR3 loop reads CASSPWQGAFQPQHF. The CDR3, as DNA: TGCGCCAGCAGCCCTTGGCAGGGGGCGTTTCAGCCCCAGCATTTT.

The chain has TRBV10-3 and TRBJ2-7; a possible D gene is TRBD1 (6 bases). Germline V gives CDR1 ENHRY, CDR2 SYGVKD. CDR3 length equals 15 residues. The V and J ends lost 4 bases and 0 bases respectively, with 13 bases between them. In DNA form, the CDR3 reads TGTGCCATCAGTGTGGGGCAGGGGAACTCCTACGAGCAGTACTTC. Protein product: CAISVGQGNSYEQYF.

This chain links TRBV30 with TRBJ1-4, with 7 bases aligning to TRBD1. V was pared by 5 bases and J by 13 bases, with 16 bases of the junction left unmatched. Germline V gives CDR1 GTSNPN, CDR2 SVGIG (reference sequence). CDR3 length: 14 amino acids. CDR3 residues: CAWGDSALGKGLFF. The CDR3 DNA sequence: TGTGCCTGGGGGGACAGCGCTTTGGGAAAAGGACTGTTTTTT.

This clone was counted only a few times. The chain uses TRBV5-8 and TRBJ1-6, with unresolved D. Trimming took off 2 bases at V and 8 bases at J, with 5 bases between the two ends. Germline V gives CDR1 SGHTS, CDR2 YDEGEE. This CDR3 contains 12 residues. The CDR3 nucleotides are TGTGCCAGCAGCTTCACCCATTCACCCCTCCACTTT. Encoded protein: CASSFTHSPLHF.

On this clone itself: The same CDR3 can be traced to other DNA sequences in this sample. This chain links TRBV27 with TRBJ1-1, with D perhaps TRBD1 (6 bases). This CDR3 contains 14 residues. Germline CDR1 reads MNHEY; CDR2 reads SMNVEV (reference sequence). Trimming took 2 bases from V and 1 from J, leaving 8 bases between them. CDR3 in amino acids: CASSLEGGNTEAFF. The CDR3 DNA sequence: TGTGCCAGCAGTTTAGAGGGGGGGAACACTGAAGCTTTCTTT.

This clone was seen only once. The chain joins TRBV7-9 to TRBJ2-7; 10 nucleotides align to TRBD1. CDR1 and CDR2 (germline): SEHNR, FQNEAQ (reference sequence). Losses at the gene ends were 4 bases for V and 2 bases for J; bases not matched to a gene: 8. This CDR3 has 16 amino acids. In DNA form, the CDR3 reads TGTGCCAGCAGCTCCAAGCCGGGACAGGGGACCTACGAGCAGTACTTC. Translation gives CASSSKPGQGTYEQYF.

The V gene is TRBV9, the J gene TRBJ2-7; 9 bases map to TRBD1. The germline V gene has CDR1 SGDLS and CDR2 YYNGEE. CDR3 length: 15 amino acids. J was trimmed by 5 bases and V by 0 bases; bases with no gene match: 6. The CDR3 spells CASSVAGTGSDEQYF. The CDR3 nucleotides are TGTGCCAGCAGCGTAGCCGGGACAGGGTCGGACGAGCAGTACTTC.

The rearrangement links TRBV29-1 to TRBJ1-2, with D unresolved. Germline CDR1 and CDR2: SQVTM and ANQGSEA. The CDR3 runs to 12 residues. The V end was cut by 7 bases, the J end by 4 bases, with 13 bases between. In DNA form, the CDR3 reads TGCAGCGCCCGCCAACAATCCTATGGCTACACCTTC. This gives the protein CSARQQSYGYTF. Based on the CDR3 plus reference TRBV29-1 and TRBJ1-2, the full variable domain is SAVISQKPSRDICQRGTSLTIQCQVDSQVTMMFWYRQQPGQSLTLIATANQGSEATYESGFVIDKFPISRPNLTFSTLTVSNMSPEDSSIYLCSARQQSYGYTFGSGTRLTVV.

This chain links TRBV6-1 with TRBJ1-1; D perhaps matches TRBD1 (6 bases). Trimming shortened V by 8 bases and J by 1 base, and 11 bases separated the two germline ends. The CDR3 totals 13 residues. In germline, CDR1 is MNHNS, CDR2 SASEGT. CDR3 coding DNA: TGTGCCAGCGAGGGGGTTTGGAACACTGAAGCTTTCTTT. Translation gives CASEGVWNTEAFF.

Worth noting for this clone: Germline is not matched at one junction end, which may reflect a read error. The J gene is TRBJ2-2, the V gene TRBV7-7, with 15 positions matching TRBD2. Germline CDR1 reads SSHAT; CDR2 reads FNYEAQ (reference sequence). The CDR3 extends over 20 amino acids. This CDR3 reads CASSLYPRTSGRAGTGELFF. The CDR3 nucleotides read TGTGCTAGCAGCTTATATCCCCGGACTAGCGGGAGGGCTGGCACCGGGGAGCTGTTTTTT.

This sequence joins TRBV27 and TRBJ2-1, with D possibly called TRBD1 or TRBD2 (6 bases each). Trimming left V 2 bases short and J 5 bases short, with 13 bases between. This CDR3 contains 15 residues. CDR1 and CDR2 (germline): MNHEY, SMNVEV (reference sequence). CDR3 DNA sequence: TGTGCCAGCAGTTTACTAGGGGGGCCTGACAATGAGCAGTTCTTC. It specifies CASSLLGGPDNEQFF.

The chain recombines TRBV28 with TRBJ1-3; 7 bases line up with TRBD1. The J segment lost 3 bases and the V segment lost 2 bases, leaving 13 bases of the junction unmatched. The CDR3 totals 18 residues. Germline CDR1 and CDR2: MDHEN and SYDVKM. CDR3 nucleotides: TGTGCCAGCAGTTTAATCGGATCCAGGACAGGTAGTGGAAACACCATATATTTT. Protein: CASSLIGSRTGSGNTIYF.

Points on this clone: Other DNA sequences in this specimen translate into the identical CDR3. The gene calls are TRBV27 and TRBJ2-3; D possibly corresponds to TRBD1 (6 bases). Trimming cost V 4 bases and J 0 bases, with 8 bases left between them. The CDR3 runs 14 residues. Germline-derived CDR1 and CDR2 are MNHEY and SMNVEV (reference sequence). In DNA, the CDR3 is TGTGCCAGCAGTTCGACAGGAAGCACAGATACGCAGTATTTT. It yields the protein CASSSTGSTDTQYF.

As to this clone: Other DNA sequences in the sample encode the same CDR3. The chain's CDR3 is CASISNEKLFF. The CDR3 DNA reads TGTGCCAGCATCAGTAATGAAAAACTGTTTTTT. The chain combines TRBV6-1 with TRBJ1-4; D gene ambiguous. Germline V gene sequence: CDR1 MNHNS, CDR2 SASEGT. The CDR3 has 11 amino acids. V shed 7 bases and J shed 4 bases, with 4 bases lying between them.

This clone was seen just once. The chain employs TRBV29-1 and TRBJ1-1; tentative D call: TRBD1 (5 bases). Germline assignment: CDR1 SQVTM and CDR2 ANQGSEA. Between the trimmed V and J ends, which lost 6 bases and 1 base, there was a span of 15 bases. The CDR3 runs 14 residues. The CDR3 nucleotides are TGCAGCGTCTTCCCCCACGGGGGGAACACTGAAGCTTTCTTT. Its translation is CSVFPHGGNTEAFF.

As concerns this clone: Other nucleotide sequences in the sample specify the same CDR3. The CDR3 reads CASSLALGSYEQYF. The DNA for the CDR3 is TGTGCCAGCAGCTTAGCGCTTGGTTCCTACGAGCAGTACTTC. This rearrangement joins TRBV11-2 to TRBJ2-7; the D is unclear. With 1 base removed from V and 1 base from J, the gap between germline ends came to 8 bases. Germline assignment: CDR1 SGHAT and CDR2 FQNNGV. The CDR3 runs to 14 residues.

The J gene is TRBJ2-1, the V gene TRBV9; a weak D match, TRBD1 (5 bases). The CDR3 length is 16 residues. The germline gives CDR1 SGDLS, CDR2 YYNGEE. V was clipped by 0 bases and J by 0 bases, with 10 bases between them. The CDR3 reads CASSVGQTLSYNEQFF. CDR3 DNA sequence: TGTGCCAGCAGCGTAGGACAGACGCTCTCCTACAATGAGCAGTTCTTC.

The rearrangement joins TRBV18 to TRBJ2-7, with 7 bases fitting TRBD2. V was clipped by 5 bases and J by 4 bases; unmatched bases: 11. The germline gives CDR1 KGHSH, CDR2 LQKENI. This CDR3 region has 15 residues. Here the CDR3 DNA reads TGTGCCAGCTCATCCAGCGGGACCGCCGAGTACGAGCAGTACTTC. This gives the protein CASSSSGTAEYEQYF.

The genes are TRBV6-4 and TRBJ2-5; D perhaps matches TRBD1 (5 bases). Germline CDR1 and CDR2: MRHNA and SNTAGT. V was pared by 3 bases and J by 5 bases, with 16 bases between. This CDR3 is 15 amino acids long. CDR3 sequence reads: CASSEGANRFETQYF. CDR3 sequence (DNA): TGTGCCAGCAGTGAAGGGGCGAATCGTTTCGAGACCCAGTACTTC.

The CDR3 region is CASSAYLGYEQYF. CDR3 nucleotides: TGTGCCAGCAGTGCTTACTTGGGATACGAGCAGTACTTC. This sequence joins TRBV27 and TRBJ2-7; no clear D. CDR3 size: 13 residues. Trimming left V 5 bases short and J 4 bases short, with 12 bases between. Germline V lookup: CDR1 MNHEY, CDR2 SMNVEV (reference sequence).

The V call is TRBV5-8, the J call TRBJ2-1; either TRBD1 or TRBD2 may fit D (6 bases each). This CDR3 spans 13 amino acids. Germline-derived CDR1 and CDR2 are SGHTS and YDEGEE. Trimming took off 2 bases at V and 12 bases at J, with 15 bases between the two ends. The CDR3, as DNA: TGTGCCAGCAGCTTTGGGGGGCCCTCTGGGCAGTTCTTC. Its translation is CASSFGGPSGQFF.

The chain is built from TRBV27 and TRBJ2-7, with 9 positions matching TRBD2. The V gene's germline CDR1 is MNHEY and CDR2 SMNVEV (reference sequence). V lost 6 bases to trimming and J lost 6 bases; unmatched junction nucleotides: 9. This CDR3 contains 14 residues. The DNA of the CDR3 is TGTGCCAGCAGCCGGGGACTAGCACCCGGCGAGCAGTACTTC. Its protein is CASSRGLAPGEQYF.

A note on this clone: Other DNA sequences in this specimen translate into the identical CDR3. The V and J genes are TRBV30 and TRBJ1-1; D unresolved. Germline-derived CDR1 and CDR2 are GTSNPN and SVGIG (reference sequence). The CDR3 contains 10 residues. The V and J ends lost 1 base and 8 bases respectively, with 5 bases between them. The CDR3 loop is CAWSGPEAFF. In nucleotides, the CDR3 is TGTGCCTGGAGTGGACCAGAAGCTTTCTTT.

This chain uses TRBV13 with TRBJ2-1, with 7 bases matching TRBD2. The CDR3 spans 16 residues. Germline lookup yields CDR1 PRHDT and CDR2 FYEKMQ (reference sequence). V lost 1 base and J lost 1; bases outside the gene matches: 4. The CDR3, as DNA: TGTGCCAGCAGCTTAGAACTAGCGCTTTCCTACAATGAGCAGTTCTTC. This sequence encodes CASSLELALSYNEQFF.

V is TRBV10-1 and J is TRBJ2-3; D could derive from TRBD1 or TRBD2 (6 bases each). CDR1 and CDR2 (germline): WNHNN, SYGVQD (reference sequence). This CDR3 is built from 15 residues. Trimming shortened V by 3 bases and J by 3 bases, and 13 bases separated the two germline ends. The CDR3 nucleotides are TGCGCCAGCAGTGATCCGAGGGGGGTGACAGATACGCAGTATTTT. Translated, it gives CASSDPRGVTDTQYF.

This clone was observed a single time. The CDR3 loop is CASSSPFAGRGLDEQYF. DNA for the CDR3: TGTGCCAGCAGTTCCCCGTTTGCGGGCAGGGGGCTTGACGAGCAGTACTTC. The rearrangement links TRBV28 to TRBJ2-7, with 8 positions matching TRBD1. CDR3 length: 17 residues. Per the germline V gene, CDR1 is MDHEN and CDR2 is SYDVKM. The trim removed 4 bases at V and 5 bases at J, leaving 16 bases unmatched.

This chain joins TRBV27 and TRBJ1-6, with D hard to call. This CDR3 is built from 15 residues. Germline CDR1 and CDR2: MNHEY and SMNVEV (reference sequence). V lost 8 bases and J lost 7, with 18 bases in between. This chain's CDR3 is CASRWESSGNSPLHF. CDR3 coding DNA: TGTGCCAGCCGGTGGGAATCTTCCGGGAATTCACCCCTCCACTTT.